This record concerns one TCR beta chain sequence. The data stem from a study of early stage breast cancer tumors. Study-wide context: ER+/PR+/HER2- status applied to about 70% of the 16 invasive breast tumors.

Here immunoSEQ multiplex PCR was the method, and the copy in TCRdb shows in-frame clones only, minus some. The repertoire consists of 60,000 to 75,000 clones, with 75% to 90% occurring once and the leading ten covering approximately 4.8%. Trimming removed 6 bases from V and 0 bases from J, with 12 bases in between. Germline V lookup: CDR1 MDHEN, CDR2 SYDVKM. The CDR3 covers 15 residues. The chain joins TRBV28 to TRBJ2-1; the D gene could be TRBD1 or TRBD2 (5 bases each). Input material: blood. This sequence originates from a person aged 40 to 49 with breast cancer. Written as DNA, the CDR3 is TGTGCCAGCAGCCTCGGGGCCAGCTCCTACAATGAGCAGTTCTTC. Translation: CASSLGASSYNEQFF.